These T cell receptor beta chains were read from a single sample in a study of blood T cell repertoires in COVID-19. Profiling relied on immunoSEQ multiplex PCR, and the TCRdb table lists in-frame clones only, not all of them. The data contain about 240,000 clones, roughly 87% of them seen just once; the ten biggest clones take up roughly 7%. Input material: peripheral blood. The source is a man aged 55-75 years who had recovered from COVID-19. The CDR3 runs from the conserved cysteine through the conserved F or W. D genes are given only for firm matches. Clone size is not always given. Where it is, it says once, few, many or a class for expanded clones.

cdr3_aa	cdr3_nt	j_call	d_call	v_call	clone_size	cdr3_length
CASSLVGRGANVLTF	TGTGCCAGCAGCTTGGTTGGGAGGGGGGCCAACGTCCTGACTTTC	TRBJ2-6	.	TRBV5-6	few	15
CASSAERGSPLHF	TGTGCCAGCAGCGCTGAGCGGGGATCACCCCTCCACTTT	TRBJ1-6	.	TRBV9	.	13
CASTRGLAGYYEQYF	TGTGCCAGCACCCGAGGGCTAGCGGGTTACTACGAGCAGTACTTC	TRBJ2-7	TRBD2	TRBV5-6	.	15
CASSEFQAGAGQINGYTF	TGTGCCAGCAGTGAATTTCAGGCGGGAGCGGGACAAATAAATGGCTACACCTTC	TRBJ1-2	.	TRBV2	.	18
CASSLRDRNEKLFF	TGCGCCAGCAGCTTGCGGGACAGAAATGAAAAACTGTTTTTT	TRBJ1-4	TRBD1	TRBV5-1	.	14
CASRISFDSNEQFF	TGTGCCAGCAGAATCTCATTCGACAGCAATGAGCAGTTCTTC	TRBJ2-1	.	TRBV27	.	14
CASSMLAGGQPQHF	TGTGCCAGTAGTATGCTAGCAGGCGGACAGCCCCAGCATTTT	TRBJ1-5	.	TRBV19	.	14
CASVQFYNSPLHF	TGTGCCAGCGTCCAGTTCTATAATTCACCCCTCCACTTT	TRBJ1-6	.	TRBV6-5	.	13
CASSTGGGNQPQHF	TGTGCCAGTAGTACAGGGGGAGGCAATCAGCCCCAGCATTTT	TRBJ1-5	TRBD1	TRBV19	.	14
CASSHSAGNTIYF	TGTGCCAGCAGCCATAGTGCTGGAAACACCATATATTTT	TRBJ1-3	.	TRBV3-1/TRBV3-2	few	13
CASRSQTGAGTEAFF	TGTGCCAGCAGAAGTCAGACAGGGGCCGGGACTGAAGCTTTCTTT	TRBJ1-1	TRBD1	TRBV2	few	15
CASSFRQGANSNQPQHF	TGTGCCAGCAGCTTTCGACAGGGGGCGAATAGCAATCAGCCCCAGCATTTT	TRBJ1-5	TRBD1	TRBV5-8	many	17
CASSGEYNEQFF	TGTGCCAGCAGTGGAGAATACAATGAGCAGTTCTTC	TRBJ2-1	.	TRBV12-3/TRBV12-4	.	12
CASSPKPGQGLLGELFF	TGTGCCAGCAGCCCTAAACCGGGACAGGGGCTACTGGGGGAGCTGTTTTTT	TRBJ2-2	TRBD1	TRBV7-8	.	17
CASTPGTERPQHF	TGTGCCAGTACCCCAGGGACAGAACGGCCCCAGCATTTT	TRBJ1-5	TRBD1	TRBV19	few	13
CASSQTRLAGGSYNEQFF	TGTGCCAGCAGCCAAACAAGACTAGCGGGGGGTTCCTACAATGAGCAGTTCTTC	TRBJ2-1	TRBD2	TRBV3-1/TRBV3-2	.	18
CASSASGISGQPQHF	TGTGCCAGCAGTGCGTCGGGTATCTCGGGTCAGCCCCAGCATTTT	TRBJ1-5	.	TRBV2	few	15
CASSPGNTEAFF	TGCGCCAGCAGCCCAGGCAACACTGAAGCTTTCTTT	TRBJ1-1	.	TRBV5-1	.	12
CASGFETGVHTDTQYF	TGTGCTAGTGGTTTCGAAACAGGGGTTCACACAGATACGCAGTATTTT	TRBJ2-3	TRBD1	TRBV12-5	.	16
CASSLDGAEQYF	TGTGCCAGCAGTTTAGATGGAGCCGAGCAGTACTTC	TRBJ2-7	.	TRBV27	.	12
CASSPQDRAGEKLFF	TGTGCCAGCAGCCCCCAGGACAGGGCAGGGGAAAAACTGTTTTTT	TRBJ1-4	TRBD1	TRBV9	.	15
CASSPRQGVTEAFF	TGTGCCAGCTCACCTAGGCAGGGGGTCACTGAAGCTTTCTTT	TRBJ1-1	TRBD1	TRBV18	.	14
CASRFDTSGMQAFF	TGTGCCAGCAGGTTCGACACCTCCGGTATGCAAGCTTTCTTT	TRBJ1-1	.	TRBV6-5	few	14
CASRFGVGAFF	TGTGCCAGTAGATTCGGAGTGGGAGCTTTCTTT	TRBJ1-1	.	TRBV19	.	11
CASSLGVRGYTGELFF	TGCGCCAGCAGCTTGGGCGTCCGAGGATACACCGGGGAGCTGTTTTTT	TRBJ2-2	.	TRBV5-1	.	16
CASSRQRSYNEQFF	TGTGCCAGCTCACGCCAGCGGAGCTACAATGAGCAGTTCTTC	TRBJ2-1	.	TRBV18	.	14
CASSLEGGPPWGYTF	TGTGCCAGCAGCTTAGAGGGGGGGCCCCCTTGGGGCTACACCTTC	TRBJ1-2	.	TRBV7-9	.	15
CASSEGASFNEKLFF	TGTGCCAGCAGTGAAGGGGCCAGCTTTAATGAAAAACTGTTTTTT	TRBJ1-4	.	TRBV6-1	.	15
CASSEEGFSNQPQHF	TGTGCCAGCAGCGAGGAGGGATTTAGTAATCAGCCCCAGCATTTT	TRBJ1-5	.	TRBV9	.	15
CASSERGARDTQYF	TGTGCCAGCAGTGAACGGGGGGCCCGGGATACGCAGTATTTT	TRBJ2-3	.	TRBV2	.	14
CASRLPGKGTEAFF	TGTGCCAGCCGCCTTCCGGGAAAGGGCACTGAAGCTTTCTTT	TRBJ1-1	.	TRBV28	.	14
CASSRDSKYNSPLHF	TGCGCCAGCAGCCGGGACTCAAAGTATAATTCACCCCTCCACTTT	TRBJ1-6	.	TRBV5-1	.	15
CASNKNPGVYNEQFF	TGTGCCAGCAATAAAAACCCAGGGGTCTACAATGAGCAGTTCTTC	TRBJ2-1	.	TRBV4-2	few	15
CASSLGVRSKEKLFF	TGTGCCAGCAGCTTAGGGGTCCGGAGTAAAGAAAAACTGTTTTTT	TRBJ1-4	.	TRBV5-6	.	15
CASGTPGVYGYTF	TGTGCCAGCGGGACCCCAGGGGTCTATGGCTACACCTTC	TRBJ1-2	.	TRBV28	.	13
CAFRTGRSYGYTF	TGTGCCTTTCGGACAGGCCGTTCCTATGGCTACACCTTC	TRBJ1-2	TRBD1	TRBV2	.	13
CASSPQGAFGELFF	TGCGCCAGCAGCCCTCAGGGGGCGTTCGGGGAGCTGTTTTTT	TRBJ2-2	TRBD1	TRBV5-1	.	14
CASSWGWGRHTGELFF	TGTGCCAGCAGCTGGGGCTGGGGGCGTCACACCGGGGAGCTGTTTTTT	TRBJ2-2	.	TRBV7-8	once	16
CASSRLQGQETQYF	TGTGCCAGCAGCCGCCTTCAGGGGCAAGAGACCCAGTACTTC	TRBJ2-5	.	TRBV3-1/TRBV3-2	.	14
CASSLAQGYGYTF	TGCGCCAGCAGCTTGGCCCAGGGATATGGCTACACCTTC	TRBJ1-2	.	TRBV5-1	.	13
CAWGAGQGISGELFF	TGTGCCTGGGGTGCGGGACAGGGTATTTCCGGGGAGCTGTTTTTT	TRBJ2-2	TRBD1	TRBV30	.	15
CASSPMGQGSEKLFF	TGTGCCAGCTCACCGATGGGGCAGGGAAGTGAAAAACTGTTTTTT	TRBJ1-4	.	TRBV18	.	15
CASSSTPRTAYGYTF	TGTGCCAGCAGTTCAACCCCCCGGACAGCTTATGGCTACACCTTC	TRBJ1-2	.	TRBV27	.	15
CASSWGGTEAFF	TGTGCCAGCAGCTGGGGGGGGACTGAAGCTTTCTTT	TRBJ1-1	.	TRBV5-4	once	12